This entry is about one T cell receptor (beta chain). Antigen specificity is unknown. The sample belongs to a study of cytomegalovirus exposure and HLA in healthy donors. Looking at the study overall: Out of approximately 400 genotyped donors, 81% belonged to the Caucasian-associated ancestry cluster. Findings and caveats of the study: The study flagged approximately 180 TCR beta chains as cytomegalovirus-associated. Sequence variants that were highly shared formed a cluster that was likely a sequencing artifact. Available immune exposure information was restricted to CMV serostatus only.

The PCR contained 60 Vbeta and 13 Jbeta primers. Clones were read by immunoSEQ multiplex PCR, and TCRdb kept only the in-frame ones, dropping some. The repertoire holds about 200,000 clones, with 60% to 80% as singletons. The CDR3 has 15 residues. J was trimmed by 2 bases and V by 5 bases; bases with no gene match: 8. Germline V lookup: CDR1 MNHNS, CDR2 SASEGT. This sequence originates from a male donor in good health and CMV-seronegative. The material sequenced was PBMCs. The chain has TRBV6-1 and TRBJ2-7, with 8 nucleotides matching TRBD2. The CDR3, as DNA: TGTGCCAGCAGTTCCCTAGCGGGCAAGCCCTACGAGCAGTACTTC. It specifies CASSSLAGKPYEQYF.